This TCR beta chain was identified during a study of blood T cell repertoires in COVID-19. Study context: Sites across the United States, Italy and Spain contributed samples from acute and convalescent COVID-19. Sources were T cells, B-cell-depleted T cells, or PBMCs; the material itself was cDNA or gDNA.

Original processing methods: Amplifying reference gene primers gave estimates of nucleated cell counts. TCRdb's table, derived via immunoSEQ multiplex PCR, lists solely in-frame clones and lacks some. The D gene and trimming were derived from the DNA, and the V and J assignments and clone size from that table. The sample consists of some 80,000 clones, 90% of them appearing once. V shed 3 bases and J 5 bases; nucleotides not matched to a gene: 12. CDR1 is KGHSH, CDR2 LQKENI, per germline. There are 17 residues in the CDR3. This sequence originates from a human donor in a cohort sampled during active COVID-19. Sample: peripheral blood. The gene calls are TRBV18 and TRBJ1-1; 10 bases fit TRBD1. The CDR3 region has the DNA TGTGCCAGCTCACCGCGCGACAGGGGGCTCCCGGGGACTGAAGCTTTCTTT. The encoded protein is CASSPRDRGLPGTEAFF.